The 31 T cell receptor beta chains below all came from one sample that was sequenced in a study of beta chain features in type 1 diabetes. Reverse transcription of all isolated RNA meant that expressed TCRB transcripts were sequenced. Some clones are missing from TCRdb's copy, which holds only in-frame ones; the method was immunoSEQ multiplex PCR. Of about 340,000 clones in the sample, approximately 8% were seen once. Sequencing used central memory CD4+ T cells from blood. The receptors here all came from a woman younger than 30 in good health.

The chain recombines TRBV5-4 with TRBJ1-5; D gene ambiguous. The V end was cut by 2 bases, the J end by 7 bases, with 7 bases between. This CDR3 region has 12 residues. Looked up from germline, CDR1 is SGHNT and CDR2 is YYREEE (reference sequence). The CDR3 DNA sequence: TGTGCCAGCAGCTTCCCTGGGCAGCCCCAGCATTTT. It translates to CASSFPGQPQHF.

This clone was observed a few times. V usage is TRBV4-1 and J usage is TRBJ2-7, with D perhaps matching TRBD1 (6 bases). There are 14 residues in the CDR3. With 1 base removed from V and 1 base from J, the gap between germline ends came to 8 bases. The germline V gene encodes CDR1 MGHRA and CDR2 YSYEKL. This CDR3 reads CASSQAQGSYEQYF. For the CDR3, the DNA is TGCGCCAGCAGCCAAGCACAGGGTTCCTACGAGCAGTACTTC.

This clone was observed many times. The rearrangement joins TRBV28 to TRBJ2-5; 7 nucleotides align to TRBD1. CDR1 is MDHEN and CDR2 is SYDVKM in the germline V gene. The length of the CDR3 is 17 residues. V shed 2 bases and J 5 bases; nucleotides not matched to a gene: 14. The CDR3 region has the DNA TGTGCCAGCAGTTTACTCTGGGACAGCGTTTCAGGGGAGACCCAGTACTTC. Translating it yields CASSLLWDSVSGETQYF.

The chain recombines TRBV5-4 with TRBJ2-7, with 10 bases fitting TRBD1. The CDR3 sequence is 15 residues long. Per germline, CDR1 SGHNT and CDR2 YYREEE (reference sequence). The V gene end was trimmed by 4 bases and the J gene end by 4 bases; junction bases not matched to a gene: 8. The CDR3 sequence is CASSRAGTGVYEQYF. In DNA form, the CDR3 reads TGTGCCAGCAGCCGGGCCGGGACAGGGGTTTACGAGCAGTACTTC.

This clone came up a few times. CDR3 bases: TGCGCCAGCAGCTCCGGGACTAGCGGGAGGGCCGGTGAGCAGTACTTC. Its protein is CASSSGTSGRAGEQYF. This chain joins TRBV5-1 and TRBJ2-7, with TRBD2 matching over 16 bases. The CDR3 is 16 amino acids. Germline values: CDR1 SGHRS, CDR2 YFSETQ. Trimming at V came to 3 bases and at J to 7 bases, leaving 7 bases not matched to a gene.

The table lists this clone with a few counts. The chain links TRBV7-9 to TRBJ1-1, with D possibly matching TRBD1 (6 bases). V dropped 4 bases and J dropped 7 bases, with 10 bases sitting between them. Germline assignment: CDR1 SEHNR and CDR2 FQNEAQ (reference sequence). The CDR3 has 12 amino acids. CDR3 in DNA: TGTGCCAGCAGCTCAACAGGGTATGAAGCTTTCTTT. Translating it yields CASSSTGYEAFF.

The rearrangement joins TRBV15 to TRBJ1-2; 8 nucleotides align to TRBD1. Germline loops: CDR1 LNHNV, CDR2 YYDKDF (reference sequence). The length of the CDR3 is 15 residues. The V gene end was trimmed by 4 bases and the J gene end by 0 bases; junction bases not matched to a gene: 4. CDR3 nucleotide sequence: TGTGCCACCAGCATCCGGGACAGGCCTAACTATGGCTACACCTTC. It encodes CATSIRDRPNYGYTF.

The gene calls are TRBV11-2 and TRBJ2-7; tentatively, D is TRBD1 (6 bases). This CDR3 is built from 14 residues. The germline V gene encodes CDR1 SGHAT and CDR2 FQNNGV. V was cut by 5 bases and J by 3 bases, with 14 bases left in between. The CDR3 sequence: CASSLQGGIYEQYF. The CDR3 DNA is TGTGCCAGCAGCCTACAGGGTGGGATCTACGAGCAGTACTTC.

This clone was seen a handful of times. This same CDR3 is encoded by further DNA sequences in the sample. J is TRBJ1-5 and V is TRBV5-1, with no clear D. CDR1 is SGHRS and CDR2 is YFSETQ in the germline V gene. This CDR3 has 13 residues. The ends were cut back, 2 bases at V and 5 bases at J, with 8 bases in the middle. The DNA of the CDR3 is TGCGCCAGCAGCTTACTGCCAGATCAGCCCCAGCATTTT. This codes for CASSLLPDQPQHF.

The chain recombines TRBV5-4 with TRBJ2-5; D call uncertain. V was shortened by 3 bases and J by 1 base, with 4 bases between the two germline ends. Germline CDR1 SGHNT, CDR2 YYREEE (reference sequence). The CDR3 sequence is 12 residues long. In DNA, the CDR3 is TGTGCCAGCAGCTCCCCCCAAGAGACCCAGTACTTC. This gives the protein CASSSPQETQYF.

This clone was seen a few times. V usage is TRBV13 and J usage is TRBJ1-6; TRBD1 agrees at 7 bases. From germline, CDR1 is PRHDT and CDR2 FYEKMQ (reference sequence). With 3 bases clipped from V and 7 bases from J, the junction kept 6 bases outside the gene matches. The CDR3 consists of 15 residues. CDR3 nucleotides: TGTGCCAGCAGCTTCTCGACAGGGCGGAATTCACCCCTCCACTTT. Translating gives CASSFSTGRNSPLHF.

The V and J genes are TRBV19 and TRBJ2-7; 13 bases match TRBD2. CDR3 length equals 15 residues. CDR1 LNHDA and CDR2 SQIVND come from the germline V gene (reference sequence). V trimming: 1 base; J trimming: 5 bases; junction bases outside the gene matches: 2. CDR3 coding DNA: TGTGCCAGTAGTATAGGACTAGCGGGAGGAAACGAGCAGTACTTC. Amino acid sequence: CASSIGLAGGNEQYF.

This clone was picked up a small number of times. CDR3 residues: CASRTRAGLSTDTQYF. In DNA form, the CDR3 reads TGTGCCAGCAGAACCAGGGCGGGGTTGAGCACAGATACGCAGTATTTT. The gene calls are TRBV6-6 and TRBJ2-3; maybe TRBD2 (6 bases). V gave up 6 bases and J gave up 0 bases, with 16 bases separating them. This CDR3 comprises 16 residues. Per germline, CDR1 MNHNY and CDR2 SVGAGI (reference sequence).

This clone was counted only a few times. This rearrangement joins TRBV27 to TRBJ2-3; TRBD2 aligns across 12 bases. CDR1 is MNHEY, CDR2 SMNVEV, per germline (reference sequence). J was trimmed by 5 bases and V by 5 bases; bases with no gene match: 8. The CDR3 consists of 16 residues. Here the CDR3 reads CASSRLAGGPGDTQYF. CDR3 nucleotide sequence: TGTGCCAGCAGTAGGCTAGCGGGAGGGCCGGGAGATACGCAGTATTTT.

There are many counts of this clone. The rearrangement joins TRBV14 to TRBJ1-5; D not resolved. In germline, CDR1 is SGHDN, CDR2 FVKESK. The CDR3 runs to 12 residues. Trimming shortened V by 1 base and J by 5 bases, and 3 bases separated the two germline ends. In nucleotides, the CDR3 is TGTGCCAGCAGCCAAGGTTATCAGCCCCAGCATTTT. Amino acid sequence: CASSQGYQPQHF.

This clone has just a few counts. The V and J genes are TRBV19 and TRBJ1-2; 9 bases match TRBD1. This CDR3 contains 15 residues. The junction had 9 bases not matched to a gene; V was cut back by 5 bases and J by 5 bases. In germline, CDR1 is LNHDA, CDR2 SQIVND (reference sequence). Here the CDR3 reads CASSPRDRVYYGYTF. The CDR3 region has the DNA TGTGCCAGTAGTCCCCGGGACAGGGTTTATTATGGCTACACCTTC.

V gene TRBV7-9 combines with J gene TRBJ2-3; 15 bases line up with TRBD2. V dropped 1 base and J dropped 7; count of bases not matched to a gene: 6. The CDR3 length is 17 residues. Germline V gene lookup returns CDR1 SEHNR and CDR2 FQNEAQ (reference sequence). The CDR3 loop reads CASSLGLGLAGGNTQYF. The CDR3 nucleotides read TGTGCCAGCAGCTTAGGACTGGGACTAGCGGGAGGAAATACGCAGTATTTT.

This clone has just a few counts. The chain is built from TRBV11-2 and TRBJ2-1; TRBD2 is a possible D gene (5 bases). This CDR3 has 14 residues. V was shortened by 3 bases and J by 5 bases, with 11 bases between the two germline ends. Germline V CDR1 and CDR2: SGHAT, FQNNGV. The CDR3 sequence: CASSLLAINNEQFF. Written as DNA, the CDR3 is TGTGCCAGCAGCTTGTTAGCGATAAACAATGAGCAGTTCTTC.

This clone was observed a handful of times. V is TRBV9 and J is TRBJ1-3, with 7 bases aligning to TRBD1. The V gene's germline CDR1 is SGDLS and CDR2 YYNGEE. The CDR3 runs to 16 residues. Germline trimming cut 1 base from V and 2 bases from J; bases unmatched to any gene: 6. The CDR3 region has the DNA TGTGCCAGCAGCGTAACCGGACAGGTCACTGGAAACACCATATATTTT. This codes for CASSVTGQVTGNTIYF.

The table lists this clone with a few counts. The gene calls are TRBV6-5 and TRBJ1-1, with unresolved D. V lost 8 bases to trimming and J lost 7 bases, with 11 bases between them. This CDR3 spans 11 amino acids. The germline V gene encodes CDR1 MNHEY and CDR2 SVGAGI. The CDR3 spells CASSWLGEAFF. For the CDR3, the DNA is TGTGCCAGCTCTTGGCTAGGTGAAGCTTTCTTT.

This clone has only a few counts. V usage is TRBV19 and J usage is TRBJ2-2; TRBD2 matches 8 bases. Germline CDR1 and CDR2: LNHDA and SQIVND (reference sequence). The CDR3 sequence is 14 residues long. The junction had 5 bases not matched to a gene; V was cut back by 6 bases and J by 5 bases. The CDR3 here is CASSRREATGELFF. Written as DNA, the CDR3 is TGTGCCAGTAGCCGGCGGGAGGCGACCGGGGAGCTGTTTTTT.

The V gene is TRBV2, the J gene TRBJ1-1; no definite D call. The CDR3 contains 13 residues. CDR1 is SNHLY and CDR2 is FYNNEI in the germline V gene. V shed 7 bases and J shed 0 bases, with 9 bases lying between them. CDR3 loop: CASTRDLNTEAFF. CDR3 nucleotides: TGTGCCAGCACGAGGGATTTGAACACTGAAGCTTTCTTT.

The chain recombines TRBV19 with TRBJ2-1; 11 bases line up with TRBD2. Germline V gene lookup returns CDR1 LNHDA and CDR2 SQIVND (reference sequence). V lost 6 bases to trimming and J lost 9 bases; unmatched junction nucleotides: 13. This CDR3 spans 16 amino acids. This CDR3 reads CASSPRLAGNGGEQFF. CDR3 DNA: TGTGCCAGTAGCCCGAGACTAGCGGGGAACGGCGGTGAGCAGTTCTTC. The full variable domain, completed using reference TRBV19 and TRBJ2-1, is DGGITQSPKYLFRKEGQNVTLSCEQNLNHDAMYWYRQDPGQGLRLIYYSQIVNDFQKGDIAEGYSVSREKKESFPLTVTSAQKNPTAFYLCASSPRLAGNGGEQFFGPGTRLTVL.

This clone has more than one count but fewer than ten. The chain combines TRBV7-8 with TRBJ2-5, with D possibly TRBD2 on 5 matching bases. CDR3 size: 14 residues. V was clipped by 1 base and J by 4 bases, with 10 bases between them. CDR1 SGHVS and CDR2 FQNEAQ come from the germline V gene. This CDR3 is CASSLGTSTETQYF. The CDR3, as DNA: TGTGCCAGCAGCTTAGGAACTAGTACAGAGACCCAGTACTTC.

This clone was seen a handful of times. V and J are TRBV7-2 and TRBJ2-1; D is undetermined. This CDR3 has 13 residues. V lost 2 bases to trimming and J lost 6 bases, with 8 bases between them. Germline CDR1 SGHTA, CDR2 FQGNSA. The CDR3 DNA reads TGTGCCAGCAGCTTAAACTCCCCCAATGAGCAGTTCTTC. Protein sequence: CASSLNSPNEQFF. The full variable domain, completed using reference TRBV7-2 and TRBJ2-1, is GAGVSQSPSNKVTEKGKDVELRCDPISGHTALYWYRQSLGQGLEFLIYFQGNSAPDKSGLPSDRFSAERTGGSVSTLTIQRTQQEDSAVYLCASSLNSPNEQFFGPGTRLTVL.

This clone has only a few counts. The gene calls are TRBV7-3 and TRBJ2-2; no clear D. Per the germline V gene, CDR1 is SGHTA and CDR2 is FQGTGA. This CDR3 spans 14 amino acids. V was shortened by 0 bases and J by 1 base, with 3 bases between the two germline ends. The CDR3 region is CASSLTRNTGELFF. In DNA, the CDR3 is TGTGCCAGCAGCTTAACGAGGAACACCGGGGAGCTGTTTTTT. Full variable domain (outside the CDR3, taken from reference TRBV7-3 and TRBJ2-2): GAGVSQTPSNKVTEKGKYVELRCDPISGHTALYWYRQSLGQGPEFLIYFQGTGAADDSGLPNDRFFAVRPEGSVSTLKIQRTERGDSAVYLCASSLTRNTGELFFGEGSRLTVL.

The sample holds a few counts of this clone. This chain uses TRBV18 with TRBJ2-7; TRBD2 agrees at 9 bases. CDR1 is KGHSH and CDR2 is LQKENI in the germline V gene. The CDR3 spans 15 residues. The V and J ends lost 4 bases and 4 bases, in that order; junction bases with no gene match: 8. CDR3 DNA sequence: TGTGCCAGCTCACAGGGTAGCGGGAGTGGTTACGAGCAGTACTTC. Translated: CASSQGSGSGYEQYF. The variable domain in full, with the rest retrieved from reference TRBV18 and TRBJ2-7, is NAGVMQNPRHLVRRRGQEARLRCSPMKGHSHVYWYRQLPEEGLKFMVYLQKENIIDESGMPKERFSAEFPKEGPSILRIQQVVRGDSAAYFCASSQGSGSGYEQYFGPGTRLTVT.

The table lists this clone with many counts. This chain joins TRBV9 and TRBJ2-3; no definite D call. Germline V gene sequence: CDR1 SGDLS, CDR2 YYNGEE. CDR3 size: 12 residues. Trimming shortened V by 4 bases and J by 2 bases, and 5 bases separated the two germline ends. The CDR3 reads CASSPDTDTQYF. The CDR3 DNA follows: TGTGCCAGCAGCCCAGACACAGATACGCAGTATTTT.

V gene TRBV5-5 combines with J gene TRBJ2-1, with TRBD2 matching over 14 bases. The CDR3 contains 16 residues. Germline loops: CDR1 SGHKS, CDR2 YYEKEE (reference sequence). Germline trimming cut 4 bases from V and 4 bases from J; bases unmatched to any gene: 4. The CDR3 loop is CASSAGLAGGYNEQFF. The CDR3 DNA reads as TGTGCCAGCAGCGCCGGACTAGCGGGAGGTTACAATGAGCAGTTCTTC.

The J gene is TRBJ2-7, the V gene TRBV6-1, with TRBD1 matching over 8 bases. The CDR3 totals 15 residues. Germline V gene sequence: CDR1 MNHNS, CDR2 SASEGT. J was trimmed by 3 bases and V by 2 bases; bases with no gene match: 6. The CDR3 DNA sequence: TGTGCCAGCAGTGAAAAGCTGGGACAGGTCTACGAGCAGTACTTC. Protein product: CASSEKLGQVYEQYF.

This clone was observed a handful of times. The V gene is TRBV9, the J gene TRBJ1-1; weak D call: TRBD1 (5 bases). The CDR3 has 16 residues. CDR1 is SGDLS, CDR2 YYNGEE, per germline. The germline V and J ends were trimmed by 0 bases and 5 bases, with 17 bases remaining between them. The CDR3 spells CASSVEGRDGRTEAFF. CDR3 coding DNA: TGTGCCAGCAGCGTAGAAGGACGGGACGGAAGAACTGAAGCTTTCTTT.